This entry features one T cell receptor beta chain sequence. A much more abundant neighbour one base away suggests this may be a read error. The second PCR ran roughly 7 to 11 cycles with a sample-barcoded 5' primer and J-beta primers. TCRdb ran MiXCR on the 5' RACE reads and lists one entry per CDR3 protein. The table has around 1,500,000 distinct CDR3 sequences, approximately 30% seen once. This entry is derived from a study of blood T cells in healthy people across ages. With 6 bases removed from V and 11 bases from J, the gap between germline ends came to 13 bases. This CDR3 comprises 11 residues.

V usage is TRBV12-3 or TRBV12-4 and J usage is TRBJ2-5; D not certain. The sequencing input was blood. This receptor was identified in a woman aged 25 to 45 in good health. CDR3 in amino acids: CASRVSAEQYF. In nucleotides, the CDR3 is TGTGCCAGCAGGGTCAGCGCTGAGCAGTACTTC.